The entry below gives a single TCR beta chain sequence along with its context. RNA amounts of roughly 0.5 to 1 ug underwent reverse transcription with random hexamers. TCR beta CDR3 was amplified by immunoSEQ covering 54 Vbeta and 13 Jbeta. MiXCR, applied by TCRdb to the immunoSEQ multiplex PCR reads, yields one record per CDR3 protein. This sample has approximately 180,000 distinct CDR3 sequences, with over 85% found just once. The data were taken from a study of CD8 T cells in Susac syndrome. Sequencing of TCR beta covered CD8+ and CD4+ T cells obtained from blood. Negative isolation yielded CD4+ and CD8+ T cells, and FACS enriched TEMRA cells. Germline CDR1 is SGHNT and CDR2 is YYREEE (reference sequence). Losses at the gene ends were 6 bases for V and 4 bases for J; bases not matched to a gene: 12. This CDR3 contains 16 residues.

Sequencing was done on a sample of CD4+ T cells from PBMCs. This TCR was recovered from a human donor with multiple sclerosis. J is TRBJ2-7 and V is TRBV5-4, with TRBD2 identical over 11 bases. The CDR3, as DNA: TGTGCCAGCAACATATATACTAGCGGGAGTTTGTACGAGCAGTACTTC. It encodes CASNIYTSGSLYEQYF.